This T cell receptor beta chain was recorded in a study of breast tumors, draining lymph nodes, adjacent tissues. This clonotype counts as medium-sized. Its antigen is not known. TCRdb used MiXCR to reprocess the multiplex PCR reads, holding one entry per CDR3 protein. The table includes roughly 130,000 distinct CDR3 sequences, approximately 20% detected once. Overall study results and limits: Compared with lymph nodes, tumors were less diverse; compared with nontumor tissue, more.

Breast cancer patients provided tissue from their axillary draining lymph nodes. The CDR3 consists of 13 residues. Germline CDR1 MGHRA, CDR2 YSYEKL. The V and J ends lost 1 base and 3 bases respectively, with 7 bases between them. The sequenced sample was axillary lymph node tissue. The clonotype originates from a female donor with breast cancer. Some clones in this sample may be carry-over from other donors' samples. The chain is built from TRBV4-1 and TRBJ2-7; D unclear. The CDR3 DNA reads as TGCGCCAGCAGCCAAGCTAGTTTCTACGAGCAGTACTTC. Translation gives CASSQASFYEQYF.